This TCR beta chain emerged from a study of OX40 agonist ivuxolimab in advanced cancers. For the study at large: Of mixed ages from about 23 to 85 and averaging 60 years, the group was about 86% male. General study findings and limits: At 0.1 to 3.0 mg/kg and by week 6, CD4+ and CD8+ T cells in the blood had expanded clonally. More expanded clones were found, on average, in CD8+ than in CD4+ T cells.

Profiling relied on immunoSEQ multiplex PCR, and the TCRdb table lists in-frame clones only, not all of them. Of some 110,000 clones in the sample, around nine tenths are singletons; the top ten hold more than 0.4%. V was shortened by 4 bases and J by 0 bases, with 10 bases between the two germline ends. Germline CDR1 is SGDLS and CDR2 is YYNGEE. The length of the CDR3 is 15 residues. Concerning this clone itself: Its target is unknown.

Sequencing was performed on CD4+ or CD8+ T cells sorted from blood, taken in a trial of the OX40 agonist ivuxolimab. The chain carries TRBV9 and TRBJ1-4; D not certain. This receptor was identified in an adult with an advanced solid tumor such as melanoma, head and neck, liver or kidney cancer. Here the CDR3 reads CASSPNWATNEKLFF. CDR3 sequence (DNA): TGTGCCAGCAGCCCCAATTGGGCAACTAATGAAAAACTGTTTTTT.